The clone carrying this TCR beta chain was picked up many times. Its target is not known. The CDR3 consists of 14 residues. V was clipped by 3 bases and J by 9 bases, with 15 bases between them. Germline V gene data show CDR1 as SGHTA and CDR2 as FQGNSA. The source of the sample is a study of CD8 T cells in ankylosing spondylitis. One entry per CDR3 protein, called by TCRdb with MiXCR from the 5' RACE reads. The repertoire consists of 300,000 to 350,000 distinct CDR3 sequences, with 20% to 25% occurring once and the leading ten covering 3.5%. Broader study findings: A TCR beta motif of eight highly homologous variants appeared characteristic of ankylosing spondylitis blood. Matched synovial fluid from ankylosing spondylitis patients was reported to be enriched for disease-linked clones. Disease-associated clones were CD8+ and fairly uncommon in peripheral blood.

The gene calls are TRBV7-2 and TRBJ2-1; D is unresolved. The receptor comes from a female donor with ankylosing spondylitis or in good health (not recorded which). Sequenced material: blood, either unsorted or a sorted T cell fraction (not recorded which). CDR3 bases: TGTGCCAGCAGCTTTGCAAAGGTACTCGGTGAGCAGTTCTTC. This encodes CASSFAKVLGEQFF.